The 12 T cell receptor beta chains below come from one sample, sequenced in a study of cytomegalovirus exposure and HLA in healthy donors. The PCR had 60 Vbeta and 13 Jbeta primers. Method: immunoSEQ multiplex PCR; TCRdb's copy keeps in-frame clones and lacks some. The table has over 85,000 clones, 77% seen once. The sequenced sample consisted of PBMCs. These receptors originate from a female donor in good health and CMV-seronegative.

This clone was observed a few times. V is TRBV6-6 and J is TRBJ2-7, with D perhaps TRBD2 (6 bases). This CDR3 is built from 14 residues. Trimming cost V 5 bases and J 0 bases, with 11 bases left between them. Germline V lookup: CDR1 MNHNY, CDR2 SVGAGI (reference sequence). DNA for the CDR3: TGTGCCAGCAGTGATGACGGGAGCTCCTACGAGCAGTACTTC. This gives the protein CASSDDGSSYEQYF.

The table lists this clone with a count of one. The rearrangement uses TRBV5-6 and TRBJ2-3; 9 bases line up with TRBD2. Losses at the gene ends were 0 bases for V and 1 base for J; bases not matched to a gene: 3. The V gene's germline CDR1 is SGHDT and CDR2 YYEEEE. The CDR3 loop spans 16 amino acids. The CDR3 bases are TGTGCCAGCAGCTTGGTTAGCGGGAGAGGCACAGATACGCAGTATTTT. Amino acid sequence: CASSLVSGRGTDTQYF.

The CDR3 protein is CASSSLDRVANEKLFF. Written as DNA, the CDR3 is TGTGCCAGCAGTTCCCTCGACAGGGTGGCTAATGAAAAACTGTTTTTT. The gene calls are TRBV28 and TRBJ1-4, with TRBD1 matching 7 bases. In germline, CDR1 is MDHEN, CDR2 SYDVKM. J lost 3 bases, V lost 4 bases, and 8 bases had no gene match. The CDR3 spans 16 residues.

CDR3 bases: TGTGCCAGCTCAGCCGGGGCAGGGGGGAACACTGAAGCTTTCTTT. It encodes CASSAGAGGNTEAFF. The chain employs TRBV18 and TRBJ1-1, with 7 bases fitting TRBD1. The ends lost 5 bases at V and 1 base at J; junction bases unmatched: 7. CDR1 and CDR2 (germline): KGHSH, LQKENI. This CDR3 spans 15 amino acids.

As DNA, the CDR3 is TGTGCTAGTGCGGCTAGGATAGACTACGAGCAGTACTTC. It encodes CASAARIDYEQYF. The gene calls are TRBV12-5 and TRBJ2-7; no firm D call. Germline V gene lookup returns CDR1 LGHNT and CDR2 FRNRAP. The CDR3 extends over 13 amino acids. V gave up 7 bases and J gave up 3 bases, with 13 bases separating them.

This chain links TRBV7-2 with TRBJ1-2, with TRBD1 as a possible D gene (6 bases). V was shortened by 4 bases and J by 5 bases, with 14 bases between the two germline ends. CDR1 is SGHTA, CDR2 FQGNSA, per germline. The CDR3 extends over 14 amino acids. The CDR3 reads CASSSRSGEYGYTF. The CDR3 bases are TGTGCCAGCAGCTCGAGGTCAGGGGAGTATGGCTACACCTTC. Looking up the rest from reference TRBV7-2 and TRBJ1-2 gives the full variable domain: GAGVSQSPSNKVTEKGKDVELRCDPISGHTALYWYRQSLGQGLEFLIYFQGNSAPDKSGLPSDRFSAERTGGSVSTLTIQRTQQEDSAVYLCASSSRSGEYGYTFGSGTRLTVV.

V gene TRBV9 combines with J gene TRBJ1-3; possible D gene TRBD1, 6 bases. This CDR3 region has 15 residues. CDR1 SGDLS and CDR2 YYNGEE come from the germline V gene. The V and J ends lost 0 bases and 2 bases respectively, with 9 bases between them. In DNA form, the CDR3 reads TGTGCCAGCAGCGTAGAAACAGGGCCTGGAAACACCATATATTTT. Its protein is CASSVETGPGNTIYF.

V gene TRBV13 combines with J gene TRBJ1-5, with a weak D call TRBD1 (5 bases). V was clipped by 0 bases and J by 7 bases, with 10 bases between them. CDR3 length: 14 residues. CDR1 is PRHDT, CDR2 FYEKMQ, per germline (reference sequence). CDR3 bases: TGTGCCAGCAGCTTAGGACAGGATGTACAGCCCCAGCATTTT. Translation: CASSLGQDVQPQHF.

The chain carries TRBV11-2 and TRBJ2-5; 7 nucleotides agree with TRBD2. The J call may be wrong; the DNA end is better matched by TRBJ2-7. The CDR3 runs to 16 residues. Looked up from germline, CDR1 is SGHAT and CDR2 is FQNNGV. The CDR3 DNA reads TGTGCCAGCAGCTTAGTGGGACTAACGGAAAAATACGAGCAGTACTTC. It specifies CASSLVGLTEKYEQYF.

V and J are TRBV6-6 and TRBJ1-6; 7 bases align to TRBD1. Germline values: CDR1 MNHNY, CDR2 SVGAGI (reference sequence). V was clipped by 8 bases and J by 7 bases; unmatched bases: 8. The CDR3 runs to 14 residues. The CDR3 bases are TGTGCCAGCGCTGATGTGACAGGGAATTCACCCCTCCACTTT. Its translation: CASADVTGNSPLHF.

This chain joins TRBV11-2 and TRBJ2-2; 10 bases are a match to TRBD2. Germline lookup yields CDR1 SGHAT and CDR2 FQNNGV. The CDR3 is 15 residues long. V shed 5 bases, J shed 3 bases, and the junction held 3 bases outside the gene matches. The CDR3 DNA is TGTGCCAGCAGCCCTAGCGGGGGCTACACCGGGGAGCTGTTTTTT. It is translated as CASSPSGGYTGELFF. Full variable domain (rest looked up from reference TRBV11-2 and TRBJ2-2): EAGVAQSPRYKIIEKRQSVAFWCNPISGHATLYWYQQILGQGPKLLIQFQNNGVVDDSQLPKDRFSAERLKGVDSTLKIQPAKLEDSAVYLCASSPSGGYTGELFFGEGSRLTVL.

V is TRBV29-1 and J is TRBJ2-5; tentatively, D is TRBD2 (6 bases). The V gene's germline CDR1 is SQVTM and CDR2 ANQGSEA. The CDR3 is 14 residues long. V was shortened by 6 bases and J by 5 bases, with 19 bases between the two germline ends. The CDR3 coding sequence is TGCAGCGTCGCCGGGAGACTACTCTGGGAGACCCAGTACTTC. It specifies CSVAGRLLWETQYF.